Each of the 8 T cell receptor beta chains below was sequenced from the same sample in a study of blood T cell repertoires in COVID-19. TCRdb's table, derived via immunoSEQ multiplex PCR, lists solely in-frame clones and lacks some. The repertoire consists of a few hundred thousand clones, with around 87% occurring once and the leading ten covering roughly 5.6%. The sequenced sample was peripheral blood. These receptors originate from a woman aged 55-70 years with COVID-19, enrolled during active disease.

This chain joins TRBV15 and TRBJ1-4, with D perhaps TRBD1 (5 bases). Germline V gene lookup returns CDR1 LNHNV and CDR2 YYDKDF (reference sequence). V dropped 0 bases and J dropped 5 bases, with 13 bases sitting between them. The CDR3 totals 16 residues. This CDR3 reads CATSRDSGRGNEKLFF. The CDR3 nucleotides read TGTGCCACCAGCAGAGATTCGGGGAGGGGAAATGAAAAACTGTTTTTT.

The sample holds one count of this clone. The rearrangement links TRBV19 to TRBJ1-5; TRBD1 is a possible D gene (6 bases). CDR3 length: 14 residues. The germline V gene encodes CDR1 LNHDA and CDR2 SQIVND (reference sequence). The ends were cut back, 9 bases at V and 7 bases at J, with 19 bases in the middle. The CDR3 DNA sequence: TGTGCCAGCCGGGTGGTAGGGGGTCGCCAGCCCCAGCATTTT. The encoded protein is CASRVVGGRQPQHF.

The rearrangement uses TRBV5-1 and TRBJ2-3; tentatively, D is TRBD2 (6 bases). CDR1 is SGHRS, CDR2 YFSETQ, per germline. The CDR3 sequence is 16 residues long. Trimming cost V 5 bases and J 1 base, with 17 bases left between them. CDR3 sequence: CASRLLGGEGTDTQYF. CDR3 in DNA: TGCGCCAGCAGGTTACTCGGGGGTGAGGGCACAGATACGCAGTATTTT.

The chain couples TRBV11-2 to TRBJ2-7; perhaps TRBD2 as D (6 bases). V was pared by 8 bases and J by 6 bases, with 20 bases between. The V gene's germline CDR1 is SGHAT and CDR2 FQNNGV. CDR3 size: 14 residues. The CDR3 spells CASAGGGDHAEQYF. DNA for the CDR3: TGTGCCAGCGCCGGAGGAGGGGACCACGCCGAGCAGTACTTC. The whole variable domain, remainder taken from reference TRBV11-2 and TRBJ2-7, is EAGVAQSPRYKIIEKRQSVAFWCNPISGHATLYWYQQILGQGPKLLIQFQNNGVVDDSQLPKDRFSAERLKGVDSTLKIQPAKLEDSAVYLCASAGGGDHAEQYFGPGTRLTVT.

CDR3 coding DNA: TGTGCCAGCAGCTTGGCCGTGCAAGAGACCCAGTACTTC. This gives the protein CASSLAVQETQYF. The chain is built from TRBV5-6 and TRBJ2-5; no definite D call. V lost 0 bases and J 2 bases, leaving 5 bases between the germline ends. CDR1 and CDR2 from the germline V gene are SGHDT and YYEEEE. The CDR3 covers 13 residues.

CDR3 DNA sequence: TGTGCCAGTAGCGCCGGGACAGGGGTTTATAGCAATCAGCCCCAGCATTTT. It codes for CASSAGTGVYSNQPQHF. The rearrangement links TRBV19 to TRBJ1-5; 10 bases fit TRBD1. CDR1 is LNHDA and CDR2 is SQIVND in the germline V gene (reference sequence). This CDR3 has 17 amino acids. After removal of 6 bases from V and 0 bases from J, the junction contained 8 bases not matched to a gene.

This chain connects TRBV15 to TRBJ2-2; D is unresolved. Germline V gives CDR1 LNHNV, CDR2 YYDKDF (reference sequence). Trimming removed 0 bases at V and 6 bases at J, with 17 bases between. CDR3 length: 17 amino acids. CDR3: CATSRDPRRRVAGELFF. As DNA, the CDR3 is TGTGCCACCAGCAGAGATCCTCGTCGCCGGGTCGCCGGGGAGCTGTTTTTT.

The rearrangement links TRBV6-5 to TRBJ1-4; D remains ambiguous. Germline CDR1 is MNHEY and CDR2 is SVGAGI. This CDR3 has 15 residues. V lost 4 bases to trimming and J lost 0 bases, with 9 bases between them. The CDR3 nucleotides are TGTGCCAGCAGTTTTGGCATGGCAACTAATGAAAAACTGTTTTTT. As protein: CASSFGMATNEKLFF.